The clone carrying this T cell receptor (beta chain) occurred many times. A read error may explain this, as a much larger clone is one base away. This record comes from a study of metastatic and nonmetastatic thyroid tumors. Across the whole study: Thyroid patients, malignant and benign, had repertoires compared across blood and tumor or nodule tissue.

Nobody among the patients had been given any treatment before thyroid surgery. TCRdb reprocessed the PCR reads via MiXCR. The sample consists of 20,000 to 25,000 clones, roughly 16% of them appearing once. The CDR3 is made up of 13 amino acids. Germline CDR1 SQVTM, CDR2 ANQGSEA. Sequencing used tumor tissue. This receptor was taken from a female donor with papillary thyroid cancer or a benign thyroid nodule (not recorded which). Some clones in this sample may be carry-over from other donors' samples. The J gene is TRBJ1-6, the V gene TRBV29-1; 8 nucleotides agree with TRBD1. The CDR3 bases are TGCGGCGTTGGACAGGGTTATAATTCACCCCTCCACTTT. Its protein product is CGVGQGYNSPLHF. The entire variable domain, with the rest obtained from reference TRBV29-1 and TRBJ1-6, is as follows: SAVISQKPSRDICQRGTSLTIQCQVDSQVTMMFWYRQQPGQSLTLIATANQGSEATYESGFVIDKFPISRPNLTFSTLTVSNMSPEDSSIYLCGVGQGYNSPLHFGNGTRLTVT.